This T cell receptor beta chain derives from a study of vaccination and CD4 T cells after COVID-19. Treatment: approximately nine-day PBMC culture with coronavirus spike peptide pools or control peptides (ViraFEST assay). TCR sequencing followed the expansion of antigen-specific T cells with peptide pools in ViraFEST. The PCR-positive dates, March through December 2020, came before the US Alpha, Beta and Delta variants. Turning to this clonotype: Its matching antigen is unknown.

With the Oncomine TCR Beta short-read assay, DNA from cultured CD4+ T cells was sequenced. In TCRdb, the PCR reads were re-called with MiXCR into one record per CDR3 protein. The sample includes about 20,000 distinct CDR3 sequences, roughly 51% of them seen just once. Overall study results and limits: The study examined relatively few convalescent patients and included no early post-infection timepoints. A nonsignificant median increase from 21 to 38 SARS-CoV-2-reactive clonotypes was observed.

This CDR3 comprises 14 residues. Germline V gives CDR1 LNHDA, CDR2 SQIVND (reference sequence). V trimming: 7 bases; J trimming: 2 bases; junction bases outside the gene matches: 5. Sequences were obtained from CD4+ T cells from blood, cultured in vitro. The receptor comes from a human donor who had recovered from COVID-19. The J gene is TRBJ2-7, the V gene TRBV19, with TRBD1 matching over 10 bases. DNA for the CDR3: TGTGCCAGTAAAAGGGGACAGGGGCCCTACGAGCAGTACTTC. Protein product: CASKRGQGPYEQYF.